The 20 T cell receptor beta chains below all came from one sample that was sequenced in a study of T cell changes during pregnancy in multiple sclerosis. The data were produced by immunoSEQ multiplex PCR, yet TCRdb's version contains in-frame clones alone and is incomplete. The repertoire includes tens of thousands of clones, roughly 88% of them detected once, and over 1.5% sits in the top ten. Sample: peripheral blood, taken in the first trimester of pregnancy. The source is a female donor with multiple sclerosis, enrolled in a pregnancy study.

This clone occurred a few times. The DNA for the CDR3 is TGCGCCAGCAGCCAAGGTGGAGTGCGGGGACTGTTTTTT. Translating it yields CASSQGGVRGLFF. The chain carries TRBV4-1 and TRBJ1-4; D gene unclear. The V gene lost 1 base and the J gene lost 13 bases, with 13 bases spanning the gap. Per germline, CDR1 MGHRA and CDR2 YSYEKL. The CDR3 has 13 amino acids.

This clone came up a few times. The V gene is TRBV6-5, the J gene TRBJ2-2, with D maybe TRBD1 (6 bases). CDR1 MNHEY and CDR2 SVGAGI come from the germline V gene. With 6 bases removed from V and 3 bases from J, the gap between germline ends came to 11 bases. The length of the CDR3 is 14 residues. In DNA, the CDR3 is TGTGCCAGCAGGCGACACAGGGACACCGGGGAGCTGTTTTTT. Its protein product is CASRRHRDTGELFF.

Comments on this clone: Because the CDR3 is missing its conserved closing phenylalanine or tryptophan, this is likely a read error. No DNA is shown, since the ends of the CDR3 on it are uncertain; the CDR3 is the one TCRdb lists. The chain employs TRBV25-1 and TRBJ2-7; the table's D call TRBD1 went unverified against the DNA. Per germline, CDR1 MGHDK and CDR2 SYGVNS. The CDR3 comprises 10 residues, both ends counted. The CDR3 reads CASSERTESL.

This clone was counted between two and nine times. V and J are TRBV5-4 and TRBJ2-5, with TRBD1 matching 7 bases. The CDR3 covers 13 residues. The V segment lost 4 bases and the J segment 3 bases; nucleotides outside the gene matches: 3. Germline CDR1 SGHNT, CDR2 YYREEE (reference sequence). The CDR3 DNA sequence: TGTGCCAGCAGCCGGGACAGAAAAGAGACCCAGTACTTC. This gives the protein CASSRDRKETQYF.

This sequence joins TRBV19 and TRBJ2-5, with D possibly matching TRBD1 (6 bases). Germline CDR1 reads LNHDA; CDR2 reads SQIVND (reference sequence). V was cut by 4 bases and J by 1 base, with 13 bases left in between. The CDR3 is 15 residues long. The CDR3 bases are TGTGCCAGTAGTAGGGGAGCGGACAGCCAAGAGACCCAGTACTTC. Translated: CASSRGADSQETQYF.

The chain employs TRBV27 and TRBJ2-7; 8 nucleotides align to TRBD1. CDR3 length: 14 amino acids. The germline V gene has CDR1 MNHEY and CDR2 SMNVEV (reference sequence). Trimming at V came to 5 bases and at J to 1 base, leaving 4 bases not matched to a gene. The CDR3 protein is CASSGNRGSYEQYF. As DNA, the CDR3 is TGTGCCAGCAGTGGTAACAGGGGGTCCTACGAGCAGTACTTC.

The V and J genes are TRBV2 and TRBJ2-2; D uncertain. CDR3 length equals 15 residues. Trimming left V 2 bases short and J 6 bases short, with 13 bases between. Germline V gene data show CDR1 as SNHLY and CDR2 as FYNNEI. The CDR3 is CASSETPPLAGELFF. The DNA for the CDR3 is TGTGCCAGCAGTGAAACTCCTCCCCTGGCCGGGGAGCTGTTTTTT.

This chain uses TRBV4-1 with TRBJ2-7; TRBD1 matches 7 bases. The CDR3 covers 13 residues. The germline V gene has CDR1 MGHRA and CDR2 YSYEKL. With 4 bases clipped from V and 2 bases from J, the junction kept 2 bases outside the gene matches. Written as DNA, the CDR3 is TGCGCCAGCAGCCCGGACAGGACCTACGAGCAGTACTTC. It is translated as CASSPDRTYEQYF.

The J gene is TRBJ2-3, the V gene TRBV6-4, with TRBD2 matching 10 bases. The CDR3 totals 15 residues. From germline, CDR1 is MRHNA and CDR2 SNTAGT. Trimming cost V 3 bases and J 4 bases; bases outside gene matches: 4. The CDR3 loop reads CASSELAGGSDTQYF. DNA for the CDR3: TGTGCCAGCAGTGAATTAGCGGGAGGATCAGATACGCAGTATTTT.

The rearrangement uses TRBV4-1 and TRBJ1-2; 10 nucleotides match TRBD1. V trimming: 5 bases; J trimming: 6 bases; junction bases outside the gene matches: 18. In germline, CDR1 is MGHRA, CDR2 YSYEKL. This CDR3 contains 18 residues. The CDR3 here is CASSLTYRDRGVKDGYTF. CDR3 DNA: TGCGCCAGCAGCTTGACCTACCGGGACAGGGGAGTTAAGGATGGCTACACCTTC.

This chain uses TRBV6-6 with TRBJ1-2, with TRBD1 matching over 9 bases. The CDR3 sequence is 16 residues long. Germline lookup yields CDR1 MNHNY and CDR2 SVGAGI (reference sequence). Trimming at V came to 5 bases and at J to 1 base, leaving 8 bases not matched to a gene. The DNA of the CDR3 is TGTGCCAGCAGTAGACTATCGACAGGGGGTAACTATGGCTACACCTTC. Translation: CASSRLSTGGNYGYTF.

The rearrangement uses TRBV2 and TRBJ1-3, with 9 bases lining up with TRBD1. Germline lookup yields CDR1 SNHLY and CDR2 FYNNEI. This CDR3 is 13 amino acids long. Trimming at V came to 8 bases and at J to 4 bases, leaving 3 bases not matched to a gene. The CDR3 DNA reads as TGTGCCAGCGGGACAGGGAAGGGAAACACCATATATTTT. Encoded protein: CASGTGKGNTIYF.

The chain links TRBV28 to TRBJ2-3; no firm D call. This CDR3 has 13 residues. The germline gives CDR1 MDHEN, CDR2 SYDVKM. The germline V and J ends were trimmed by 4 bases and 2 bases, with 7 bases remaining between them. The CDR3 is CASSSSNTDTQYF. The CDR3 nucleotides are TGTGCCAGCAGTTCGAGTAACACAGATACGCAGTATTTT.

The chain couples TRBV2 to TRBJ2-3; weak D call: TRBD2 (5 bases). The CDR3 is 15 residues long. In germline, CDR1 is SNHLY, CDR2 FYNNEI. V lost 5 bases, J lost 4 bases, and 16 bases lay in between. The CDR3 spells CASSYRERAPDTQYF. The CDR3 nucleotides are TGTGCCAGCAGTTACCGGGAAAGAGCCCCAGATACGCAGTATTTT.

This clone was counted between two and nine times. This chain uses TRBV28 with TRBJ2-2; the D is unclear. The CDR3 is 15 residues long. The V and J ends lost 2 bases and 2 bases respectively, with 9 bases between them. Germline V CDR1 and CDR2: MDHEN, SYDVKM. CDR3 in amino acids: CASSLTPENTGELFF. CDR3 sequence (DNA): TGTGCCAGCAGTTTAACCCCAGAAAACACCGGGGAGCTGTTTTTT.

The chain uses TRBV6-5 and TRBJ2-7; the match to TRBD2 covers 7 bases. The CDR3 contains 15 residues. J gave up 6 bases and V 0 bases, and 8 bases lay outside the gene matches. From germline, CDR1 is MNHEY and CDR2 SVGAGI. This CDR3 reads CASSYSGGRGGEQYF. In nucleotides, the CDR3 is TGTGCCAGCAGTTACTCCGGCGGGAGAGGAGGCGAGCAGTACTTC.

The chain recombines TRBV6-5 with TRBJ1-2; 8 nucleotides agree with TRBD1. This CDR3 is built from 15 residues. V lost 5 bases and J lost 0; bases outside the gene matches: 5. The V gene's germline CDR1 is MNHEY and CDR2 SVGAGI. Here the CDR3 reads CASSRGDRSNYGYTF. The CDR3 DNA is TGTGCCAGCAGTAGGGGGGACAGGTCTAACTATGGCTACACCTTC.

The chain employs TRBV5-6 and TRBJ1-3; weak D call: TRBD1 (5 bases). Trimming left V 4 bases short and J 9 bases short, with 14 bases between. CDR3 length: 13 residues. Germline values: CDR1 SGHDT, CDR2 YYEEEE. CDR3 sequence reads: CASSTTGRGTIYF. Written as DNA, the CDR3 is TGTGCCAGCAGCACGACCGGGAGGGGCACCATATATTTT.

The chain combines TRBV28 with TRBJ2-5; D may be TRBD2 (6 bases). Germline-derived CDR1 and CDR2 are MDHEN and SYDVKM. The CDR3 is made up of 13 amino acids. Trimming pared 9 bases from V and 3 bases from J, leaving 14 bases between. The CDR3 DNA is TGTGCCAGTTTGCTGGGCGGGGAAGAGACCCAGTACTTC. Its translation is CASLLGGEETQYF.

DNA for the CDR3: TGTGCCAGCAGTTCGCCGGGACAGGGGACTGGCTACACCTTC. Translating gives CASSSPGQGTGYTF. The chain employs TRBV28 and TRBJ1-2; 10 positions match TRBD1. The germline CDR1 and CDR2 sequences are MDHEN and SYDVKM. V lost 4 bases to trimming and J lost 7 bases; unmatched junction nucleotides: 6. The length of the CDR3 is 14 residues.